This T cell receptor (beta chain) originates from a study of Tregs in tolerant kidney transplant recipients. For the study at large: An approximately three-day belatacept mixed lymphocyte reaction, sometimes plus 5-day graft donor restimulation, preceded CD4+CD25+CD127- sorting. Antibodies separated recipient from donor cells. General observations from the study: No direct test of biological reproducibility was done here. Validation in larger populations is needed because few patients were studied.

Produced via immunoSEQ multiplex PCR; TCRdb's table is partial and in-frame only. The sample has 30,000 or so clones, under 90% seen once. Germline values: CDR1 SGHAT, CDR2 FQDESV (reference sequence). Trimming left V 1 base short and J 2 bases short, with 9 bases between. CDR3 length: 15 amino acids. In the case of this clone: What it binds is unknown.

This sequence was found in a human donor in good health. The gene calls are TRBV11-1 and TRBJ2-1; no reliable D call. Sequences were obtained from Tregs from blood cultured with allogeneic cells. CDR3 sequence: CASSLGVSTYNEQFF. For the CDR3, the DNA is TGTGCCAGCAGCTTAGGGGTCAGCACCTACAATGAGCAGTTCTTC.